This note documents a single T cell receptor (beta chain) sequence. What antigen it recognizes has not been identified. Per-nucleotide qualities are absent, and no much larger clonotype sits a single base away. Receptor libraries were prepared by the immunoSEQ multiplex PCR assay. TCRdb provides this immuneACCESS table in a form limited to in-frame rearrangements. Some clones are lacking; in checked studies, under half of them reflect an unresolved V gene, and why the rest are absent is not known. The sample table lists some 60,000 clones, 90% of them with a count of one. Jointly, the top ten make up approximately 5.8% of the sample. CDR1 and CDR2 are drawn from the germline V gene (reference sequence): MNHEY, SMNVEV. Measured from the cysteine to the phenylalanine, the CDR3 is 14 residues long. This entry keeps only the CDR3 DNA: 42 bases, framed from base 1. Relative to germline, V is 8 bases shorter and J is 9 bases shorter, with 20 bases between their ends.

The data were taken from a study of T cell changes during pregnancy in multiple sclerosis (dated by TCRdb to the late 2010s). About the study as a whole: Changes in the T cell repertoire over the course of pregnancy were examined in this study in women with multiple sclerosis.

The receptor was isolated from a female donor in good health, enrolled as a control in a pregnancy study. The sequencing here drew on peripheral blood, taken in the third trimester of pregnancy. The V and J genes are TRBV27 and TRBJ2-1, with TRBD2 perhaps the D gene, on 5 matching bases. The CDR3 has the sequence CASWLAKFGTEQFF. The DNA reads as follows: TGTGCCAGCTGGCTAGCTAAGTTTGGTACTGAGCAGTTCTTC.